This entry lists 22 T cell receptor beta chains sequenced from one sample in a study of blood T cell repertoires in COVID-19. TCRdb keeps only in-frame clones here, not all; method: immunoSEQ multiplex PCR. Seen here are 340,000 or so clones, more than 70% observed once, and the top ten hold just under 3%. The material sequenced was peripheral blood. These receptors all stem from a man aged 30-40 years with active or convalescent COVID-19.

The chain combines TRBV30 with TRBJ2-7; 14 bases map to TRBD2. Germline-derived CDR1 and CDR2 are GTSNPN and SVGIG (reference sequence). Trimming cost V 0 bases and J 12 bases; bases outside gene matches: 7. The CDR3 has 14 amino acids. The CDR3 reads CAWSVRGTSGSVYF. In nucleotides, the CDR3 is TGTGCCTGGAGTGTACGTGGGACTAGCGGGAGCGTGTACTTC.

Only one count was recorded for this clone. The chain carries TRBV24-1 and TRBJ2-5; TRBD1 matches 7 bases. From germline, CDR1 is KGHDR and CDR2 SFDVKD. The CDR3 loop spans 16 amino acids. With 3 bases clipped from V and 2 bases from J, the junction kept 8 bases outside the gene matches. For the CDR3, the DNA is TGTGCCACCAGTGATACTCGGGACAGCCTTCAAGAGACCCAGTACTTC. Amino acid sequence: CATSDTRDSLQETQYF.

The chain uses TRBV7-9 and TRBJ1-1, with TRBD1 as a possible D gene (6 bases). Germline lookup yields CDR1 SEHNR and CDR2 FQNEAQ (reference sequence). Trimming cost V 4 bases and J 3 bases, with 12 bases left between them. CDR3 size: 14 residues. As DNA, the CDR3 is TGTGCCAGCAGCTACGAACAGGGCCACACTGAAGCTTTCTTT. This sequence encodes CASSYEQGHTEAFF.

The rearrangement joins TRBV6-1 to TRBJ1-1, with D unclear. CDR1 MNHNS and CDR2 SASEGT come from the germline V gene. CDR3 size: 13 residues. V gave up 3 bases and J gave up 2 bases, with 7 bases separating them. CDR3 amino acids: CASSERINTEAFF. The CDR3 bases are TGTGCCAGCAGTGAGAGGATTAACACTGAAGCTTTCTTT.

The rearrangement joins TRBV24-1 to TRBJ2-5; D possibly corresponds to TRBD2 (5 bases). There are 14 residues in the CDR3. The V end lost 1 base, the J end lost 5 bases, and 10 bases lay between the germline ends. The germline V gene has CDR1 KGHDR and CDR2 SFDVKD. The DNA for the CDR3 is TGTGCCACCAGTGATTTAACCGGGGAGGAGACCCAGTACTTC. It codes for CATSDLTGEETQYF.

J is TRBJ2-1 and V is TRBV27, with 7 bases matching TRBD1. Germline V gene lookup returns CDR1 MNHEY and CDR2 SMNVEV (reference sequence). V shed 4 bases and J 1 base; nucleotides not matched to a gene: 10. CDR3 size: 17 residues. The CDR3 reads CASSSLRQGRSYNEQFF. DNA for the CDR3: TGTGCCAGCAGTTCCCTCCGACAGGGACGGTCCTACAATGAGCAGTTCTTC.

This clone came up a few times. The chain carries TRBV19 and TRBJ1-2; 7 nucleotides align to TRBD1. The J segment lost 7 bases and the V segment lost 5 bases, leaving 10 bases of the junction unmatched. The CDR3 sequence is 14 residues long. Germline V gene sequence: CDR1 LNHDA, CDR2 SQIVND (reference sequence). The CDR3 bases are TGTGCCAGTAGTCCCCAGCAGGGGGTAGGTGGCTACACCTTC. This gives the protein CASSPQQGVGGYTF.

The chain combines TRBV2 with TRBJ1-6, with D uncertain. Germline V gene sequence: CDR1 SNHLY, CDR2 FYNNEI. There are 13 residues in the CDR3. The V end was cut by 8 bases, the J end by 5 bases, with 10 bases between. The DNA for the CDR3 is TGTGCCAGCGCTCACCCGGATAATTCACCCCTCCACTTT. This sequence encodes CASAHPDNSPLHF.

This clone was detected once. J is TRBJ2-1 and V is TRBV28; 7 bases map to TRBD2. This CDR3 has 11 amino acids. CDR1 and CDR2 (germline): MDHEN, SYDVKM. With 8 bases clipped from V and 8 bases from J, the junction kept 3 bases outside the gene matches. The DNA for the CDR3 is TGTGCCAGCTTGGGAGGGGATGAGCAGTTCTTC. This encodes CASLGGDEQFF.

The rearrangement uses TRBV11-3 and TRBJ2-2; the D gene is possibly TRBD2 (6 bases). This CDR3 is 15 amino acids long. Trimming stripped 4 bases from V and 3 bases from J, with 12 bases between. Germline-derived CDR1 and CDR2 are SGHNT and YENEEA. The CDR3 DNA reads TGTGCCAGCAGCTGGCGGGGTGCGGACACCGGGGAGCTGTTTTTT. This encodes CASSWRGADTGELFF. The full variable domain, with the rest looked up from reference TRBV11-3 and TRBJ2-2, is EAGVVQSPRYKIIEKKQPVAFWCNPISGHNTLYWYLQNLGQGPELLIRYENEEAVDDSQLPKDRFSAERLKGVDSTLKIQPAELGDSAVYLCASSWRGADTGELFFGEGSRLTVL.

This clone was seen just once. CDR3 sequence: CASSAPGLAEFF. CDR3 nucleotide sequence: TGTGCCAGCAGCGCCCCGGGACTAGCAGAGTTCTTC. The chain links TRBV11-2 to TRBJ2-1; TRBD2 aligns across 9 bases. This CDR3 is 12 amino acids long. The junction had 7 bases not matched to a gene; V was cut back by 5 bases and J by 14 bases. Germline V gene data show CDR1 as SGHAT and CDR2 as FQNNGV.

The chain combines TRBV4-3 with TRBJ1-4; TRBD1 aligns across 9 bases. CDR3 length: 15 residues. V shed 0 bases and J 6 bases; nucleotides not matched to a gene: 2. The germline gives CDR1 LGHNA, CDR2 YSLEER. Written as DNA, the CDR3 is TGCGCCAGCAGCCAAGATTGGGACAGGGATGAAAAACTGTTTTTT. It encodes CASSQDWDRDEKLFF.

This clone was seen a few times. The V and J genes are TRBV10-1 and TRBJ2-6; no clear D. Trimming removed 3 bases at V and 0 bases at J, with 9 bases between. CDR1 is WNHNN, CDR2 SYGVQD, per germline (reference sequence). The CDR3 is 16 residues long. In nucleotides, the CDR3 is TGCGCCAGCAGTGAATGTCAGGCCTCTGGGGCCAACGTCCTGACTTTC. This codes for CASSECQASGANVLTF.

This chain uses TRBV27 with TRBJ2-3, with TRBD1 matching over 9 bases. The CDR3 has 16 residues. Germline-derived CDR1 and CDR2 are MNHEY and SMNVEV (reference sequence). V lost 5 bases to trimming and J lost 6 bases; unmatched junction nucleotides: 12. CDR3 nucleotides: TGTGCCAGCAGTCCCCCCTCGGACAGGGGACGCGATACGCAGTATTTT. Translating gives CASSPPSDRGRDTQYF.

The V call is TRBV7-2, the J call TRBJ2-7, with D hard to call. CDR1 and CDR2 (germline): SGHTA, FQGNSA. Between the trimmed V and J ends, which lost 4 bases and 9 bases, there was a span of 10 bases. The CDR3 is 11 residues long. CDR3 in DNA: TGTGCCAGCAGCTCGGAGTTTTCGCAGTACTTC. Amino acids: CASSSEFSQYF.

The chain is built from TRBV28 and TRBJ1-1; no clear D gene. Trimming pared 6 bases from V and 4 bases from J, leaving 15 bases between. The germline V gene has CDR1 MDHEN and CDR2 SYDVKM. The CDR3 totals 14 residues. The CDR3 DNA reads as TGTGCCAGCAGCCCCTTTTCGAGCGGCACTGAAGCTTTCTTT. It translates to CASSPFSSGTEAFF.

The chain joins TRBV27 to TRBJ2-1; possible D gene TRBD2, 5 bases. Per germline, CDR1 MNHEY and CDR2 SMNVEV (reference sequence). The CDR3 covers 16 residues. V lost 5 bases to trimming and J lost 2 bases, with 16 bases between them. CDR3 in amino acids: CASSTIVGRTYNEQFF. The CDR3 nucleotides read TGTGCCAGCAGTACAATCGTGGGGAGAACCTACAATGAGCAGTTCTTC.

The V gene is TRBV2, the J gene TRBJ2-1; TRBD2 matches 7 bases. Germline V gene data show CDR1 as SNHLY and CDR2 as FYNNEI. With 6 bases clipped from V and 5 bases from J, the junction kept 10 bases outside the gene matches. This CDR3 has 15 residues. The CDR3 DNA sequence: TGTGCCAGCAGGGGATTGCGGGAGCTCGACAATGAGCAGTTCTTC. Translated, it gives CASRGLRELDNEQFF.

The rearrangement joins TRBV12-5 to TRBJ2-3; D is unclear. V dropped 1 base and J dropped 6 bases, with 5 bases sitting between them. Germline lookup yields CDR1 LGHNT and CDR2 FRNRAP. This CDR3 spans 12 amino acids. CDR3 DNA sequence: TGTGCTAGTGGTTTGGGTCGGGATACGCAGTATTTT. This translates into CASGLGRDTQYF.

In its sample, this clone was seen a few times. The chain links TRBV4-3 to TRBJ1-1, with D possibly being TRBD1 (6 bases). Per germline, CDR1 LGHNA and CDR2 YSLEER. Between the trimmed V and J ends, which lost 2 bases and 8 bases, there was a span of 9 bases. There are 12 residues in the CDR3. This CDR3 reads CASSQQGTEAFF. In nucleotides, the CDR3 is TGCGCCAGCAGCCAACAAGGGACAGAAGCTTTCTTT.

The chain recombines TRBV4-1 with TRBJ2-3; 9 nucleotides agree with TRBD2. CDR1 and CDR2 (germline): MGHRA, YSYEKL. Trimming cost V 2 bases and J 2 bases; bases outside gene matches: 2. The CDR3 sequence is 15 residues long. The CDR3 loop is CASSQLAGTTDTQYF. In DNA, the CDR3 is TGCGCCAGCAGCCAACTAGCGGGGACCACAGATACGCAGTATTTT.

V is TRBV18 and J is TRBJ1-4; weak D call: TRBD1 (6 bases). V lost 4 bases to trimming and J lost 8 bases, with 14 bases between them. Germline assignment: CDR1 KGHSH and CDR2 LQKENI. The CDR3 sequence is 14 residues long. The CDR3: CASSQLDSPEKLFF. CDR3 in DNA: TGTGCCAGCTCACAGCTGGACAGTCCGGAAAAACTGTTTTTT. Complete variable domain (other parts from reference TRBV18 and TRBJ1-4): NAGVMQNPRHLVRRRGQEARLRCSPMKGHSHVYWYRQLPEEGLKFMVYLQKENIIDESGMPKERFSAEFPKEGPSILRIQQVVRGDSAAYFCASSQLDSPEKLFFGSGTQLSVL.